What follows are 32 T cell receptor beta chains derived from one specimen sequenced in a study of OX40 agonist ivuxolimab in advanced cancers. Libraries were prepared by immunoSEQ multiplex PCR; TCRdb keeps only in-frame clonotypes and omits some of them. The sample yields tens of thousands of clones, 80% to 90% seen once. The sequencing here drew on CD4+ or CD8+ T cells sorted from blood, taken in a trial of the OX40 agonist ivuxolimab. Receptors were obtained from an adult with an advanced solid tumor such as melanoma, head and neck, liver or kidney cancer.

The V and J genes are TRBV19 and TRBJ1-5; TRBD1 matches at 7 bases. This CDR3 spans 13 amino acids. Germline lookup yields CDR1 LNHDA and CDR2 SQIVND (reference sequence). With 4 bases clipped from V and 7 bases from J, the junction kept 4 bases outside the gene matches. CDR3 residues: CASSTTGPQPQHF. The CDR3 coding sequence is TGTGCCAGTAGTACGACAGGGCCCCAGCCCCAGCATTTT.

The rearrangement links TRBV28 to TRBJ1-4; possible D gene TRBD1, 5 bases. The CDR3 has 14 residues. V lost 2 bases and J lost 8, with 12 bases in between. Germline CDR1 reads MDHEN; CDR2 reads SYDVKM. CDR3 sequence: CASSLGGSIEKLFF. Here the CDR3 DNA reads TGTGCCAGCAGTTTAGGGGGTTCCATAGAAAAACTGTTTTTT.

This CDR3 is CASRLAGGAGNEQFF. The CDR3 coding sequence is TGCGCCAGCCGGTTGGCGGGGGGGGCCGGCAATGAGCAGTTCTTC. This rearrangement joins TRBV5-1 to TRBJ2-1; 9 bases are a match to TRBD2. Per germline, CDR1 SGHRS and CDR2 YFSETQ. Trimming took 7 bases from V and 6 from J; bases not matched to a gene: 11. The CDR3 is made up of 15 amino acids.

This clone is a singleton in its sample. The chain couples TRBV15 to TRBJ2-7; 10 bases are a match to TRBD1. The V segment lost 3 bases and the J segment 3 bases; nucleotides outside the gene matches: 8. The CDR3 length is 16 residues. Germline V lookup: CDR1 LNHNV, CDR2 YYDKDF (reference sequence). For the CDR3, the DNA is TGTGCCACCAGCAGCGACCCGGGACAGGGGATCTACGAGCAGTACTTC. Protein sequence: CATSSDPGQGIYEQYF.

CDR3 sequence: CASSLVWAQNTEAFF. For the CDR3, the DNA is TGTGCCAGCAGCTTGGTTTGGGCGCAGAACACTGAAGCTTTCTTT. The chain has TRBV5-6 and TRBJ1-1; D uncertain. The ends were cut back, 0 bases at V and 1 base at J, with 10 bases in the middle. The germline CDR1 and CDR2 sequences are SGHDT and YYEEEE. The CDR3 has 15 residues.

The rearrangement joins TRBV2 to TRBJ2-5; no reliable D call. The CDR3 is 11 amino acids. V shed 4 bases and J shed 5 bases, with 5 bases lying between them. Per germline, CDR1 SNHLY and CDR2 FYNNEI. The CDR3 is CASSVRETQYF. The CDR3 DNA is TGTGCCAGCAGTGTGAGGGAGACCCAGTACTTC.

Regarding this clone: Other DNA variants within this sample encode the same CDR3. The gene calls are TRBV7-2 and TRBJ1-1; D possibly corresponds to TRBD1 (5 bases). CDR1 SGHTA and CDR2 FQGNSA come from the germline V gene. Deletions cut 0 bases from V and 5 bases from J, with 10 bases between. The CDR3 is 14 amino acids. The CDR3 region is CASSLAGGRTEAFF. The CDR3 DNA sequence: TGTGCCAGCAGCTTAGCTGGGGGGAGGACTGAAGCTTTCTTT.

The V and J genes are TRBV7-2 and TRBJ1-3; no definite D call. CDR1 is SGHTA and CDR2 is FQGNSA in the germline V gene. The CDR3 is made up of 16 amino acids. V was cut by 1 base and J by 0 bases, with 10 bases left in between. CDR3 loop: CASSLVQAISGNTIYF. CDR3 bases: TGTGCCAGCAGCTTAGTCCAGGCTATCTCTGGAAACACCATATATTTT.

CDR3 loop: CASRKDRGFNEQFF. In DNA, the CDR3 is TGTGCCAGCAGAAAAGACAGGGGGTTCAATGAGCAGTTCTTC. V and J are TRBV27 and TRBJ2-1, with TRBD1 matching 9 bases. The germline V gene has CDR1 MNHEY and CDR2 SMNVEV (reference sequence). The ends lost 6 bases at V and 6 bases at J; junction bases unmatched: 6. CDR3 length: 14 amino acids.

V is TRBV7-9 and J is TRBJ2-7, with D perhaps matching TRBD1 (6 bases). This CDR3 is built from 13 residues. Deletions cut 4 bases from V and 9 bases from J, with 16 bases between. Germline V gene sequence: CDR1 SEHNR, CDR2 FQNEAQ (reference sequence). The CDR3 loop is CASSSDRPGWQYF. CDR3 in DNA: TGTGCCAGCAGCTCTGACAGGCCGGGATGGCAGTACTTC.

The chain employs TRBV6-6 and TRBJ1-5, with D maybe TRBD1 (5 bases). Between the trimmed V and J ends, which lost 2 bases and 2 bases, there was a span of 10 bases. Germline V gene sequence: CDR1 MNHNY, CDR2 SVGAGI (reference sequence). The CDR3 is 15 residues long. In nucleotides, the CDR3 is TGTGCCAGCAGTTACGGTGCACAGGGCAATCAGCCCCAGCATTTT. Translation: CASSYGAQGNQPQHF.

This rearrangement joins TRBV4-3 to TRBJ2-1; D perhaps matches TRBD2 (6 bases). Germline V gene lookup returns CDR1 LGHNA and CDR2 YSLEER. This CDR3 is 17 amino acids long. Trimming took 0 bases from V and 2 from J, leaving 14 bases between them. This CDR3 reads CASSQDLKRATYNEQFF. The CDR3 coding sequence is TGCGCCAGCAGCCAAGATCTTAAGCGGGCCACCTACAATGAGCAGTTCTTC.

The CDR3: CASSGQGATGANVLTF. DNA of the CDR3: TGTGCCAGCAGTGGACAGGGGGCTACAGGGGCCAACGTCCTGACTTTC. The chain carries TRBV2 and TRBJ2-6, with 10 bases fitting TRBD1. The germline V gene has CDR1 SNHLY and CDR2 FYNNEI. The CDR3 is 16 residues long. V shed 4 bases, J shed 4 bases, and the junction held 4 bases outside the gene matches.

The CDR3 here is CASSPPTSGTYNEQFF. The CDR3 DNA reads TGTGCCAGCAGTCCCCCGACTAGCGGTACCTACAATGAGCAGTTCTTC. The V gene is TRBV28, the J gene TRBJ2-1; 9 bases are shared with TRBD2. Germline CDR1 and CDR2: MDHEN and SYDVKM. The CDR3 loop spans 16 amino acids. J was trimmed by 2 bases and V by 5 bases; bases with no gene match: 7.

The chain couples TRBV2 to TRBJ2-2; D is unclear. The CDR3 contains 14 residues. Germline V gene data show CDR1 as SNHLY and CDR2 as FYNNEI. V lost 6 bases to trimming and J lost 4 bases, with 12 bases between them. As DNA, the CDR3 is TGTGCCAGCAGCGATGTTACTCCCACCGGGGAGCTGTTTTTT. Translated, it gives CASSDVTPTGELFF.

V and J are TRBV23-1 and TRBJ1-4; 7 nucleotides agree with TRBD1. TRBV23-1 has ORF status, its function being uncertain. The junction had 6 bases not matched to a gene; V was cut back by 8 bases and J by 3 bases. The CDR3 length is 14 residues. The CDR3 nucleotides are TGCGCCAGCGACGACAGGGTGGCTAATGAAAAACTGTTTTTT. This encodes CASDDRVANEKLFF.

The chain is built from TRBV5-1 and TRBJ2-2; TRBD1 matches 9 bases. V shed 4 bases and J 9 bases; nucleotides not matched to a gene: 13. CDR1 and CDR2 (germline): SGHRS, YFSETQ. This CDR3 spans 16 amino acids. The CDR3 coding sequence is TGCGCCAGCAGCCGACCGGGACAGGGTGCGCTCTGGGAGCTGTTTTTT. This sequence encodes CASSRPGQGALWELFF. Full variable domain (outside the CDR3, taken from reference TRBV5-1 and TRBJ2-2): KAGVTQTPRYLIKTRGQQVTLSCSPISGHRSVSWYQQTPGQGLQFLFEYFSETQRNKGNFPGRFSGRQFSNSRSEMNVSTLELGDSALYLCASSRPGQGALWELFFGEGSRLTVL.

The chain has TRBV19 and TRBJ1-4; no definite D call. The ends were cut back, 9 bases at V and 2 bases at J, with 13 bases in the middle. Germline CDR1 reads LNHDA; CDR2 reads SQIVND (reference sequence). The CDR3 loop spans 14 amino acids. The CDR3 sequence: CASALFGTNEKLFF. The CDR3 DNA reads TGTGCCAGCGCACTCTTTGGTACTAATGAAAAACTGTTTTTT. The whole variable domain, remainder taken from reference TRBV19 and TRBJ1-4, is DGGITQSPKYLFRKEGQNVTLSCEQNLNHDAMYWYRQDPGQGLRLIYYSQIVNDFQKGDIAEGYSVSREKKESFPLTVTSAQKNPTAFYLCASALFGTNEKLFFGSGTQLSVL.

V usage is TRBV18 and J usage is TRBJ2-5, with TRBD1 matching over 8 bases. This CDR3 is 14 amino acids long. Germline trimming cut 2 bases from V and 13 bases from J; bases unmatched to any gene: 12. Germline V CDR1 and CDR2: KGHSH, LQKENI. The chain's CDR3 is CASSPIPGQDVRYF. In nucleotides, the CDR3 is TGTGCCAGCTCACCAATTCCGGGACAGGACGTTCGGTACTTC. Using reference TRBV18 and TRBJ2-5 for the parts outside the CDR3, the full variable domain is NAGVMQNPRHLVRRRGQEARLRCSPMKGHSHVYWYRQLPEEGLKFMVYLQKENIIDESGMPKERFSAEFPKEGPSILRIQQVVRGDSAAYFCASSPIPGQDVRYFGPGTRLLVL.

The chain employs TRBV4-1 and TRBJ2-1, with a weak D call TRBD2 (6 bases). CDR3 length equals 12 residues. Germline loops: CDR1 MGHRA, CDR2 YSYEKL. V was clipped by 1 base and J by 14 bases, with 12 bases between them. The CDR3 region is CASSQGPGVKFF. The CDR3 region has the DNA TGCGCCAGCAGCCAAGGGCCGGGAGTCAAGTTCTTC.

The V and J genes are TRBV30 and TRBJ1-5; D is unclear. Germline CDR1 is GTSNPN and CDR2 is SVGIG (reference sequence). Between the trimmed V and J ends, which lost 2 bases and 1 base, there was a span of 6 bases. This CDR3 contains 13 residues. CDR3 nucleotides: TGTGCCTGGAGTCCCCAGAGCAATCAGCCCCAGCATTTT. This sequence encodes CAWSPQSNQPQHF.

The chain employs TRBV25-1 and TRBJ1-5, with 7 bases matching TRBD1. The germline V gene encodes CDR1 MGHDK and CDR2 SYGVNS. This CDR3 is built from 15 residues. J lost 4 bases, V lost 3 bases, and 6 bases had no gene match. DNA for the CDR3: TGTGCCAGCAGTGAGGCGACAGGGTTGAATCAGCCCCAGCATTTT. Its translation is CASSEATGLNQPQHF. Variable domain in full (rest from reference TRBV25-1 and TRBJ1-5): EADIYQTPRYLVIGTGKKITLECSQTMGHDKMYWYQQDPGMELHLIHYSYGVNSTEKGDLSSESTVSRIRTEHFPLTLESARPSHTSQYLCASSEATGLNQPQHFGDGTRLSIL.

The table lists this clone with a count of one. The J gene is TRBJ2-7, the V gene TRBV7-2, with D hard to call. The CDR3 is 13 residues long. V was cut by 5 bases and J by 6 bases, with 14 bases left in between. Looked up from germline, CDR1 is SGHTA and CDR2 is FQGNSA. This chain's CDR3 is CASSRPLNGEQYF. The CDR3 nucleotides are TGTGCCAGCAGCCGCCCTCTTAATGGCGAGCAGTACTTC. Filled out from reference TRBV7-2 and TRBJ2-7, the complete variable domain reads GAGVSQSPSNKVTEKGKDVELRCDPISGHTALYWYRQSLGQGLEFLIYFQGNSAPDKSGLPSDRFSAERTGGSVSTLTIQRTQQEDSAVYLCASSRPLNGEQYFGPGTRLTVT.

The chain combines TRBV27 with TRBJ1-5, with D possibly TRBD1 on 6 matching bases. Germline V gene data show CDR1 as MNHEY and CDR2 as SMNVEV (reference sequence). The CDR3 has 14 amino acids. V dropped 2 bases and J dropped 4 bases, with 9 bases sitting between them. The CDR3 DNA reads TGTGCCAGCAGTTTAAGGGGGGGGAATCAGCCCCAGCATTTT. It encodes CASSLRGGNQPQHF.

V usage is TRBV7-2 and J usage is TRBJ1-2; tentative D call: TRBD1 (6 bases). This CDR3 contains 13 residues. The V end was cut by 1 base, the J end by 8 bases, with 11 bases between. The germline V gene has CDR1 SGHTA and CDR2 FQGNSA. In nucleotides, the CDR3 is TGTGCCAGCAGCTTAGACAGGGCTGGGGGCTACACCTTC. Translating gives CASSLDRAGGYTF.

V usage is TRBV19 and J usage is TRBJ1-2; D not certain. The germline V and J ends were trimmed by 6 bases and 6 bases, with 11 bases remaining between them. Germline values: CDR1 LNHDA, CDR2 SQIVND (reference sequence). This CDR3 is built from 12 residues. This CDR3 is CASSPGVHGYTF. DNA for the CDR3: TGTGCCAGTAGCCCTGGGGTACATGGCTACACCTTC.

The DNA of the CDR3 is TGTGCCAGCAGCTTGGCCCTCAGGGGCGAGCAGTACTTC. Translated: CASSLALRGEQYF. This chain uses TRBV5-6 with TRBJ2-7; tentative D call: TRBD1 (6 bases). Per germline, CDR1 SGHDT and CDR2 YYEEEE. There are 13 residues in the CDR3. Between the trimmed V and J ends, which lost 0 bases and 6 bases, there was a span of 10 bases.

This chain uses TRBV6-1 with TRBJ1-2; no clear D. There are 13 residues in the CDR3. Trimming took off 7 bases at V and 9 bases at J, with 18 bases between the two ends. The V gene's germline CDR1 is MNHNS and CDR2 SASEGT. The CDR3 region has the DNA TGTGCCAGCACCCAGACAAAGCCCCGTAGCTACACCTTC. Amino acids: CASTQTKPRSYTF.

The CDR3 is CASSQDSQLAGVPDTQYF. In DNA, the CDR3 is TGCGCCAGCAGCCAAGACAGCCAACTAGCGGGAGTCCCAGATACGCAGTATTTT. The rearrangement uses TRBV4-3 and TRBJ2-3; the match to TRBD2 covers 11 bases. In germline, CDR1 is LGHNA, CDR2 YSLEER. CDR3 size: 18 residues. Trimming cost V 0 bases and J 4 bases; bases outside gene matches: 9.

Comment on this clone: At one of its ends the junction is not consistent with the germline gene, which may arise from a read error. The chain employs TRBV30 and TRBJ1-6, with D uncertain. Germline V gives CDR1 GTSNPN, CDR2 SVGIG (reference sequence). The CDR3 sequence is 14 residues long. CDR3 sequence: CAWSSTVRGSALHF. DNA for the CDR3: TGTGCCTGGAGTTCGACGGTGCGGGGTTCAGCCCTCCACTTT.

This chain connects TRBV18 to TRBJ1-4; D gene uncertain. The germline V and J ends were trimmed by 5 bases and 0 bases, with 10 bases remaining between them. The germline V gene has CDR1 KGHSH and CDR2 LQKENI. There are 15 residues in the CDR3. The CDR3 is CASSLGVATNEKLFF. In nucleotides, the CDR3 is TGTGCCAGCTCATTGGGAGTCGCAACTAATGAAAAACTGTTTTTT.

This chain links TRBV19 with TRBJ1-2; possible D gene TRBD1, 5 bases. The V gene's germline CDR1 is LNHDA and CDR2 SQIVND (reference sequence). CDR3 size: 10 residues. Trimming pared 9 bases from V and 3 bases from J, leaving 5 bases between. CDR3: CASRDYGYTF. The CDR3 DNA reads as TGTGCCAGCAGGGACTATGGCTACACCTTC.